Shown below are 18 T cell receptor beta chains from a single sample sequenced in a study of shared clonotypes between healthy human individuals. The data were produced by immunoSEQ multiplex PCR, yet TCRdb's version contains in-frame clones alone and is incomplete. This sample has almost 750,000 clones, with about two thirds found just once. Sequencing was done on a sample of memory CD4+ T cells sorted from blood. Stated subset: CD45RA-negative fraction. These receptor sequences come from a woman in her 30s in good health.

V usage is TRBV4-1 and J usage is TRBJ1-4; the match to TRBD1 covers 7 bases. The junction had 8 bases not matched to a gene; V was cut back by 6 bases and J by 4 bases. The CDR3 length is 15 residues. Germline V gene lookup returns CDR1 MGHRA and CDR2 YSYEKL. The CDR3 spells CASRSPGQSNEKLFF. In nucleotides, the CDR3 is TGCGCCAGCAGAAGCCCGGGACAGAGTAATGAAAAACTGTTTTTT.

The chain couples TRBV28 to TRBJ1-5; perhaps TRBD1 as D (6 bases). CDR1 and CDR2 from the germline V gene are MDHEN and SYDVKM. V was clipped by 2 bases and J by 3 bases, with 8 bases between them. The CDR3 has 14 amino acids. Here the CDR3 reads CASSLKGHNQPQHF. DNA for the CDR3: TGTGCCAGCAGTTTAAAGGGACACAATCAGCCCCAGCATTTT.

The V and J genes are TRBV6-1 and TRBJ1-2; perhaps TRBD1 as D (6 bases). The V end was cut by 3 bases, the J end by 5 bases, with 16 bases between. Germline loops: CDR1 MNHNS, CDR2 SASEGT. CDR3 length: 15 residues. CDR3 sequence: CASSDLTGAWYGYTF. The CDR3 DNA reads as TGTGCCAGCAGTGACCTGACAGGAGCTTGGTATGGCTACACCTTC.

CDR3 region: CAISGPRGTYNEQFF. The CDR3 DNA is TGTGCCATCAGTGGGCCAAGAGGGACCTACAATGAGCAGTTCTTC. V usage is TRBV10-3 and J usage is TRBJ2-1, with a weak D call TRBD2 (5 bases). The CDR3 length is 15 residues. The V end lost 4 bases, the J end lost 2 bases, and 12 bases lay between the germline ends. Germline V gene sequence: CDR1 ENHRY, CDR2 SYGVKD.

The CDR3 DNA reads TGTGCCAGCAGCCAAGATCACGGAGGATCCTACGAGCAGTACTTC. It codes for CASSQDHGGSYEQYF. The chain is built from TRBV4-2 and TRBJ2-7, with D perhaps TRBD2 (5 bases). CDR3 size: 15 residues. Germline-derived CDR1 and CDR2 are LGHNA and YNFKEQ. V lost 0 bases, J lost 1 base, and 10 bases lay in between.

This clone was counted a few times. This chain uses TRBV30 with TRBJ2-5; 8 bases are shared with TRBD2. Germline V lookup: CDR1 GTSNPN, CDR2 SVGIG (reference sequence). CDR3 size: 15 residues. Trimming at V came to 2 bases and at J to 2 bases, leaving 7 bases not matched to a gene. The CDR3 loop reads CAWSRAGGWQETQYF. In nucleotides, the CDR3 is TGTGCCTGGAGTAGGGCGGGAGGCTGGCAAGAGACCCAGTACTTC.

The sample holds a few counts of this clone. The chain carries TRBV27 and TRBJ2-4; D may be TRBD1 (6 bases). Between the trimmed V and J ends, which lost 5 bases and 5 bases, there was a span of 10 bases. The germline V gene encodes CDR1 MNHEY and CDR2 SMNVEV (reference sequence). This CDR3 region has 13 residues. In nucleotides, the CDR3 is TGTGCCAGCAGTAATGGACAGCAAAACATTCAGTACTTC. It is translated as CASSNGQQNIQYF.

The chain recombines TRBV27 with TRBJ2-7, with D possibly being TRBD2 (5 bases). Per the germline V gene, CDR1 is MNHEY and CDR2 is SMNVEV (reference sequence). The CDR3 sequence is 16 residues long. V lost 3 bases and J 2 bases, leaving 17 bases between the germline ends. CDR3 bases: TGTGCCAGCAGTTTGAGGGTCGGAGTAGACCCCTACGAGCAGTACTTC. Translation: CASSLRVGVDPYEQYF.

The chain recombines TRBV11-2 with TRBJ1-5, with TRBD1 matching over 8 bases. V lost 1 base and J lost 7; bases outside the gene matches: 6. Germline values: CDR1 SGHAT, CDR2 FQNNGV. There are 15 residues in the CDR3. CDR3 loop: CASSLGTGRGQPQHF. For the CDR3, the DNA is TGTGCCAGCAGCTTAGGGACAGGGAGGGGCCAGCCCCAGCATTTT.

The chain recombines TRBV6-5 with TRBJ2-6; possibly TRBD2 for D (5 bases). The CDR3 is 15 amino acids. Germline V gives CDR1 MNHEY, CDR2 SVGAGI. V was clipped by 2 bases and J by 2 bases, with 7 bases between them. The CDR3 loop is CASSYRETGANVLTF. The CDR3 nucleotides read TGTGCCAGCAGTTACAGGGAGACTGGGGCCAACGTCCTGACTTTC.

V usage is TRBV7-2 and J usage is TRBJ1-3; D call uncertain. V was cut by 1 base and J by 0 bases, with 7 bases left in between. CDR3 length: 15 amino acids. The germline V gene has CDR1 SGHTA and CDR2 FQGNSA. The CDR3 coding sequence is TGTGCCAGCAGCTTAGGGGCCTTCTCTGGAAACACCATATATTTT. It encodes CASSLGAFSGNTIYF.

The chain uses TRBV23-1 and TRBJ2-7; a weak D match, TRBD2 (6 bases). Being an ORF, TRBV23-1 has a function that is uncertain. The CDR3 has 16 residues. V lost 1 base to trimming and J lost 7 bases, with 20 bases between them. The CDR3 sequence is CASSQLWSSRGREQYF. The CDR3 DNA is TGCGCCAGCAGTCAATTGTGGAGCTCCCGGGGGAGGGAGCAGTACTTC.

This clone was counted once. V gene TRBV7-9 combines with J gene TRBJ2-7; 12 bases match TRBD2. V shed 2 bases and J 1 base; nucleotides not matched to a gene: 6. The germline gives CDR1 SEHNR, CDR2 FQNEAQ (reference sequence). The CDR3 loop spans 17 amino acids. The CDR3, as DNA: TGTGCCAGCAGCTTATCTTGGACTAGCGGGACGTCCTACGAGCAGTACTTC. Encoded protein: CASSLSWTSGTSYEQYF.

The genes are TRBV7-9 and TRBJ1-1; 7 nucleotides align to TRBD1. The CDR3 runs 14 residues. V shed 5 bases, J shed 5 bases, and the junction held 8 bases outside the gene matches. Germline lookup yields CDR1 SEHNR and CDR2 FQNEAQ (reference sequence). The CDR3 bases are TGTGCCAGCAGCGCCCATCAGGGGGGAACTGAAGCTTTCTTT. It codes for CASSAHQGGTEAFF.

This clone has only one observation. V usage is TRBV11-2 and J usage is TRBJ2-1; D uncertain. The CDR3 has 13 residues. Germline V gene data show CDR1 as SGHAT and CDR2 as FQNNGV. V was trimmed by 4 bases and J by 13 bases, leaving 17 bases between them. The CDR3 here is CASSSSLTDIQFF. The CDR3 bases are TGTGCCAGCAGCTCGTCCTTGACTGACATCCAGTTCTTC.

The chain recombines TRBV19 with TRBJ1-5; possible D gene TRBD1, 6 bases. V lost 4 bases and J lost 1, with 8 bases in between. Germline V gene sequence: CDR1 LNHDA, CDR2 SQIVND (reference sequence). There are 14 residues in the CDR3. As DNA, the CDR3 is TGTGCCAGTAGTAGAGGACAGAGCAATCAGCCCCAGCATTTT. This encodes CASSRGQSNQPQHF. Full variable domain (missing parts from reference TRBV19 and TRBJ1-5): DGGITQSPKYLFRKEGQNVTLSCEQNLNHDAMYWYRQDPGQGLRLIYYSQIVNDFQKGDIAEGYSVSREKKESFPLTVTSAQKNPTAFYLCASSRGQSNQPQHFGDGTRLSIL.

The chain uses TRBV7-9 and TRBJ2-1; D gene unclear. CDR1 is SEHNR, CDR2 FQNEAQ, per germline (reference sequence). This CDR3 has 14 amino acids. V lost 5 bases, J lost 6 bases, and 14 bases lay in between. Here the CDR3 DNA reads TGTGCCAGCAGCAAAGCCCAGGAGTTCAATGAGCAGTTCTTC. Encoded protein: CASSKAQEFNEQFF.

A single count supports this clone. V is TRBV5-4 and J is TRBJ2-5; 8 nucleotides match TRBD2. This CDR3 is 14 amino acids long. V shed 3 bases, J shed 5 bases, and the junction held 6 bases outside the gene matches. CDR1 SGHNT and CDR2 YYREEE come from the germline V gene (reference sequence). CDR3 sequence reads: CASSWTSWSETQYF. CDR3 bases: TGTGCCAGCAGCTGGACTAGCTGGAGTGAGACCCAGTACTTC.